The 14 T cell receptor beta chains below all came from one sample that was sequenced in a study of T cell repertoires in aging, cancer and after chemotherapy. Rearranged V-D-J TRB sequences were amplified with a mixed TRB-A/B primer pool. TCRdb analysed the multiplex PCR reads with MiXCR anew, one entry per CDR3 protein. The repertoire includes some 10,000 distinct CDR3 sequences, 32% of them detected once, and approximately 3.3% sits in the top ten. Peripheral blood genomic DNA, not sorted cells or RNA, was the template. The sequenced sample consisted of blood. These receptor sequences come from a human donor in good health.

This clonotype appeared a single time. The chain links TRBV6-5 to TRBJ1-5, with 9 positions matching TRBD1. The germline gives CDR1 MNHEY, CDR2 SVGAGI. Germline trimming cut 5 bases from V and 4 bases from J; bases unmatched to any gene: 12. The CDR3 runs 17 residues. The CDR3 coding sequence is TGTGCCAGCAGTACCCGCCGGTACAGGGGGCGGAATCAGCCCCAGCATTTT. Protein: CASSTRRYRGRNQPQHF.

This chain joins TRBV7-9 and TRBJ2-4, with 12 bases matching TRBD1. Per germline, CDR1 SEHNR and CDR2 FQNEAQ (reference sequence). The CDR3 length is 15 residues. The V gene end was trimmed by 5 bases and the J gene end by 8 bases; junction bases not matched to a gene: 7. In DNA form, the CDR3 reads TGTGCCAGCAGCCAAGGGACAGGGGGCGTTGACATTCAGTACTTC. It specifies CASSQGTGGVDIQYF. Full variable domain (remainder filled in from reference TRBV7-9 and TRBJ2-4): DTGVSQNPRHKITKRGQNVTFRCDPISEHNRLYWYRQTLGQGPEFLTYFQNEAQLEKSRLLSDRFSAERPKGSFSTLEIQRTEQGDSAMYLCASSQGTGGVDIQYFGAGTRLSVL.

By share, this clonotype counts as medium-sized. The chain couples TRBV29-1 to TRBJ2-7; D might be TRBD1 (6 bases). This CDR3 comprises 13 residues. Trimming removed 5 bases from V and 3 bases from J, with 14 bases in between. Germline V gene lookup returns CDR1 SQVTM and CDR2 ANQGSEA. CDR3 nucleotides: TGCAGCGTTCCCCGAGAACAGGGCTACGAGCAGTACTTC. Protein sequence: CSVPREQGYEQYF.

This clonotype has just a few counts. The chain is built from TRBV12-3 or TRBV12-4 and TRBJ1-1; TRBD1 might be the D (6 bases). Trimming took off 5 bases at V and 6 bases at J, with 13 bases between the two ends. The CDR3 is made up of 13 amino acids. CDR3 DNA sequence: TGTGCCAGCAGTCTTACAGGGTACGCTGAAGCTTTCTTT. Its translation: CASSLTGYAEAFF.

The chain links TRBV6-2 or TRBV6-3 to TRBJ1-5; weak D call: TRBD1 (5 bases). The CDR3 runs 15 residues. Germline loops: CDR1 MNHEY, CDR2 SVGEGT. Trimming cost V 4 bases and J 5 bases, with 15 bases left between them. The CDR3 here is CASSSAPGGYQPQHF. In nucleotides, the CDR3 is TGTGCCAGCAGTTCCGCCCCCGGGGGATATCAGCCCCAGCATTTT.

A few counts support this clonotype. The gene calls are TRBV27 and TRBJ1-1; no definite D call. CDR3 length equals 15 residues. The V end lost 4 bases, the J end lost 0 bases, and 12 bases lay between the germline ends. CDR1 MNHEY and CDR2 SMNVEV come from the germline V gene (reference sequence). The CDR3 DNA sequence: TGTGCCAGCAGTTACTCACCCAGATTGAACACTGAAGCTTTCTTT. Translated: CASSYSPRLNTEAFF.

Comments on this clonotype: The junction shows a germline mismatch at one end, possibly a read error. The V gene is TRBV5-6, the J gene TRBJ2-5; 8 positions match TRBD1. Germline V gene data show CDR1 as SGHDT and CDR2 as YYEEEE. This CDR3 region has 14 residues. CDR3 sequence (DNA): TGTGCCAGCATCTTGGGACAGGTCCAAGAGACCCAGTACTTC. Encoded protein: CASILGQVQETQYF.

The rearrangement uses TRBV6-5 and TRBJ2-3; TRBD2 aligns across 10 bases. Germline V gene lookup returns CDR1 MNHEY and CDR2 SVGAGI. J lost 4 bases, V lost 6 bases, and 4 bases had no gene match. The CDR3 is 14 residues long. CDR3 residues: CASRSGGAADTQYF. CDR3 coding DNA: TGTGCCAGCAGGAGCGGGGGGGCAGCAGATACGCAGTATTTT.

This clonotype was detected a few times. The chain links TRBV27 to TRBJ1-1, with D possibly being TRBD1 (6 bases). Per germline, CDR1 MNHEY and CDR2 SMNVEV (reference sequence). There are 14 residues in the CDR3. V was pared by 6 bases and J by 0 bases, with 11 bases between. This chain's CDR3 is CASRDGGLNTEAFF. CDR3 coding DNA: TGTGCCAGCAGAGATGGGGGCCTGAACACTGAAGCTTTCTTT.

By sample share, this clonotype is medium-sized. V gene TRBV12-3 or TRBV12-4 combines with J gene TRBJ2-7; D tentatively fits TRBD1 or TRBD2 (5 bases each). Trimming left V 7 bases short and J 3 bases short, with 16 bases between. This CDR3 spans 14 amino acids. Here the CDR3 reads CASMNRDGIYEQYF. In DNA form, the CDR3 reads TGTGCCAGCATGAACCGGGACGGGATCTACGAGCAGTACTTC.

This clonotype was recorded a few times. The CDR3 loop is CASSLAVAPSSYNEQFF. DNA of the CDR3: TGTGCCAGCAGCTTGGCCGTGGCCCCGAGCTCCTACAATGAGCAGTTCTTC. The chain combines TRBV5-4 with TRBJ2-1; D not certain. V lost 0 bases and J lost 0, with 13 bases in between. In germline, CDR1 is SGHNT, CDR2 YYREEE (reference sequence). The CDR3 spans 17 residues.

This clonotype occurred a few times. The chain carries TRBV12-3 or TRBV12-4 and TRBJ1-6; D remains ambiguous. Between the trimmed V and J ends, which lost 1 base and 8 bases, there was a span of 9 bases. CDR3 length: 14 amino acids. This CDR3 reads CASSLGATHSPLHF. Here the CDR3 DNA reads TGTGCCAGCAGTTTAGGGGCCACACATTCACCCCTCCACTTT.

This clonotype was seen only a few times. CDR3 in DNA: TGTGCCAGCAGTTTCGACAGGCCCCTGGGTGAGCAGTACTTC. Amino acids: CASSFDRPLGEQYF. The J gene is TRBJ2-7, the V gene TRBV27, with a possible D match to TRBD1 (6 bases). V was clipped by 3 bases and J by 7 bases, with 16 bases between them. The CDR3 is 14 residues long. Germline-derived CDR1 and CDR2 are MNHEY and SMNVEV (reference sequence).

This clonotype was recorded a few times. This chain links TRBV10-3 with TRBJ1-2; 10 positions agree with TRBD1. Germline assignment: CDR1 ENHRY and CDR2 SYGVKD. J lost 2 bases, V lost 5 bases, and 2 bases had no gene match. CDR3 size: 14 residues. The CDR3 loop reads CAISLTGGNYGYTF. The CDR3, as DNA: TGTGCCATCAGTCTGACAGGGGGCAACTATGGCTACACCTTC.